This TCR beta chain was observed in a study of T cell changes during pregnancy in multiple sclerosis. Germline CDR1 reads SGHTS; CDR2 reads YDEGEE. CDR3 size: 15 residues. Sequencing used immunoSEQ multiplex PCR; TCRdb keeps in-frame clones, though not all of them. The table has around 99,000 clones, 85% to 95% seen once. With regard to this clone: Germline and junction disagree at one end, which may indicate a read error.

Sequencing used peripheral blood, obtained in the first trimester of pregnancy. The V and J genes are TRBV5-8 and TRBJ2-2; 7 positions agree with TRBD1. This TCR was sampled from a female donor with multiple sclerosis, enrolled in a pregnancy study. The CDR3 region has the DNA TGTGCCAGCAGTTTGGACAGGCGTTACACCGGGGAGCTGTTTTTT. It translates to CASSLDRRYTGELFF.